These 21 T cell receptor beta chains originate from one sample sequenced in a study of follicular helper T cells after annual influenza vaccination (dated by TCRdb to the late 2010s). Library generation was performed with the immunoSEQ multiplex PCR assay. TCRdb carries this immuneACCESS record with in-frame sequences only. Its versions omit some clonotypes, under half of them owing to an unresolved V gene in the studies checked, with the rest unexplained. This sample has some 30,000 clones in its table, and roughly 80% of those were observed once. 0.95% to 1.5% of the sample rests with the top ten. This specimen's time point label, per the study, means: 2014-2015 season, pre-vaccination. Sequencing used CXCR5+ CD38- circulating T follicular helper cells from blood, obtained on the day of influenza vaccination. The cell subset or site label here, explained by the study, means: circulating Tfh, non-naive CD4+CXCR5+PD-1+ (ICOS+CD38+ or ICOS-CD38-). Receptors originate from an adult who received the influenza vaccine.

The chain recombines TRBV11-2 with TRBJ2-1, with TRBD1 matching 8 bases. The CDR3 runs 15 residues. V lost 3 bases and J lost 9; bases outside the gene matches: 10. CDR1 is SGHAT, CDR2 FQNNGV, per germline. The CDR3: CASSFTGGNKGEQFF. CDR3 in DNA: TGTGCCAGCAGCTTCACAGGGGGAAATAAGGGTGAGCAGTTCTTC.

The V call is TRBV13, the J call TRBJ2-1, with 10 nucleotides matching TRBD2. Germline loops: CDR1 PRHDT, CDR2 FYEKMQ (reference sequence). The V gene end was trimmed by 4 bases and the J gene end by 7 bases; junction bases not matched to a gene: 10. This CDR3 spans 16 amino acids. Written as DNA, the CDR3 is TGTGCCAGCAGCTACAGAGAGCGGGGGGGCCTTAATGAGCAGTTCTTC. Translated: CASSYRERGGLNEQFF. The whole variable domain, filled in from reference TRBV13 and TRBJ2-1, reads AAGVIQSPRHLIKEKRETATLKCYPIPRHDTVYWYQQGPGQDPQFLISFYEKMQSDKGSIPDRFSAQQFSDYHSELNMSSLELGDSALYFCASSYRERGGLNEQFFGPGTRLTVL.

This clone has more than one count but fewer than ten. The chain links TRBV2 to TRBJ1-4; TRBD1 is a possible D gene (6 bases). The V end was cut by 4 bases, the J end by 7 bases, with 16 bases between. CDR1 and CDR2 (germline): SNHLY, FYNNEI. CDR3 size: 15 residues. The CDR3 nucleotides read TGTGCCAGCAGTGTGGAAGGGGGTAGTGTTGAAAAACTGTTTTTT. This sequence encodes CASSVEGGSVEKLFF.

The rearrangement joins TRBV2 to TRBJ1-1; D is perhaps TRBD1 (6 bases). Germline loops: CDR1 SNHLY, CDR2 FYNNEI. Trimming cost V 6 bases and J 0 bases, with 11 bases left between them. The CDR3 totals 14 residues. The CDR3 sequence is CASSRQVMNTEAFF. CDR3 in DNA: TGTGCCAGCAGCCGACAGGTTATGAACACTGAAGCTTTCTTT.

The chain combines TRBV14 with TRBJ2-3; 13 nucleotides agree with TRBD2. Losses at the gene ends were 8 bases for V and 1 base for J; bases not matched to a gene: 6. The CDR3 runs 16 residues. The germline V gene encodes CDR1 SGHDN and CDR2 FVKESK. CDR3 loop: CASSIGTSGGTDTQYF. The CDR3 nucleotides are TGTGCCAGCTCAATAGGGACTAGCGGGGGCACAGATACGCAGTATTTT.

The rearrangement links TRBV28 to TRBJ2-2, with TRBD1 matching 7 bases. Germline values: CDR1 MDHEN, CDR2 SYDVKM. This CDR3 is built from 16 residues. The V and J ends lost 10 bases and 1 base, in that order; junction bases with no gene match: 12. The CDR3 loop reads CATRDSWTGNTGELFF. CDR3 DNA: TGTGCCACCCGGGACAGTTGGACTGGGAACACCGGGGAGCTGTTTTTT.

A note on this clone: Other DNA variants within this sample encode the same CDR3. The chain combines TRBV15 with TRBJ2-1; 14 nucleotides align to TRBD2. Per the germline V gene, CDR1 is LNHNV and CDR2 is YYDKDF (reference sequence). The V and J ends lost 5 bases and 9 bases, in that order; junction bases with no gene match: 12. The CDR3 has 17 residues. The CDR3 loop reads CATSDPGLAGDRSEQFF. CDR3 DNA: TGTGCCACCAGCGATCCGGGACTAGCGGGGGATAGGAGTGAGCAGTTCTTC.

This chain links TRBV7-9 with TRBJ1-2; 9 bases map to TRBD1. CDR1 and CDR2 from the germline V gene are SEHNR and FQNEAQ (reference sequence). The CDR3 sequence is 16 residues long. The V and J ends lost 5 bases and 5 bases, in that order; junction bases with no gene match: 12. CDR3 residues: CASSPRGGTGRYGYTF. The CDR3 DNA reads as TGTGCCAGCAGCCCCCGCGGGGGGACAGGGCGTTATGGCTACACCTTC.

J is TRBJ1-2 and V is TRBV6-6, with 7 bases matching TRBD1. Germline V lookup: CDR1 MNHNY, CDR2 SVGAGI (reference sequence). The ends lost 6 bases at V and 1 base at J; junction bases unmatched: 8. This CDR3 spans 15 amino acids. This chain's CDR3 is CASRQQGVGNYGYTF. The CDR3 DNA is TGTGCCAGCAGACAGCAGGGGGTTGGTAACTATGGCTACACCTTC.

A note on this clone: Other DNA sequences in the sample encode the same CDR3. The chain is built from TRBV19 and TRBJ2-7; D may be TRBD1 (5 bases). Per germline, CDR1 LNHDA and CDR2 SQIVND (reference sequence). V dropped 9 bases and J dropped 7 bases, with 16 bases sitting between them. The CDR3 length is 12 residues. The CDR3 here is CASSLQQEEQYF. The CDR3 region has the DNA TGTGCCAGCAGTTTGCAACAGGAGGAGCAGTACTTC.

This rearrangement joins TRBV5-5 to TRBJ1-6; the D is unclear. Germline V gene data show CDR1 as SGHKS and CDR2 as YYEKEE (reference sequence). The CDR3 covers 14 residues. Trimming took off 0 bases at V and 12 bases at J, with 13 bases between the two ends. The CDR3 nucleotides read TGTGCCAGCAGCTTGGGGGCCCTCTTGGAACCCCTCCACTTT. This gives the protein CASSLGALLEPLHF.

The CDR3 DNA reads as TGTGCCAGTAGTATTTGGGGACAGGGTATCTCTGGGGCCAACGTCCTGACTTTC. Translating gives CASSIWGQGISGANVLTF. The chain recombines TRBV19 with TRBJ2-6, with TRBD1 identical over 9 bases. Trimming cost V 3 bases and J 0 bases; bases outside gene matches: 6. CDR1 LNHDA and CDR2 SQIVND come from the germline V gene (reference sequence). The CDR3 is made up of 18 amino acids.

The chain carries TRBV11-2 and TRBJ2-2, with D maybe TRBD1 (6 bases). The CDR3 spans 17 residues. Trimming left V 5 bases short and J 0 bases short, with 16 bases between. Germline CDR1 SGHAT, CDR2 FQNNGV. The DNA of the CDR3 is TGTGCCAGCAGCCGTTACGGGACACTTACGAACACCGGGGAGCTGTTTTTT. Its translation: CASSRYGTLTNTGELFF. Based on the CDR3 plus reference TRBV11-2 and TRBJ2-2, the full variable domain is EAGVAQSPRYKIIEKRQSVAFWCNPISGHATLYWYQQILGQGPKLLIQFQNNGVVDDSQLPKDRFSAERLKGVDSTLKIQPAKLEDSAVYLCASSRYGTLTNTGELFFGEGSRLTVL.

This chain links TRBV29-1 with TRBJ2-3; D gene unclear. Germline CDR1 SQVTM, CDR2 ANQGSEA. V lost 4 bases, J lost 2 bases, and 10 bases lay in between. This CDR3 spans 13 amino acids. The CDR3 DNA reads TGCAGCGTTGTCCACCACACCACAGATACGCAGTATTTT. Encoded protein: CSVVHHTTDTQYF.

The chain is built from TRBV6-1 and TRBJ2-2, with 10 bases lining up with TRBD2. V gave up 8 bases and J gave up 2 bases; unmatched junction bases: 5. The CDR3 consists of 15 residues. The germline V gene has CDR1 MNHNS and CDR2 SASEGT. The CDR3 here is CASRKLAGNTGELFF. Written as DNA, the CDR3 is TGTGCCAGCCGTAAACTAGCGGGAAACACCGGGGAGCTGTTTTTT.

This clone appeared a few times. V gene TRBV4-2 combines with J gene TRBJ2-3, with TRBD2 identical over 8 bases. The CDR3 length is 15 residues. Germline values: CDR1 LGHNA, CDR2 YNFKEQ. The J segment lost 3 bases and the V segment lost 1 base, leaving 3 bases of the junction unmatched. Here the CDR3 reads CASSQVAGLTDTQYF. CDR3 bases: TGTGCCAGCAGCCAAGTAGCGGGGTTAACAGATACGCAGTATTTT.

The gene calls are TRBV7-9 and TRBJ2-5, with TRBD2 matching 9 bases. There are 14 residues in the CDR3. Germline trimming cut 6 bases from V and 5 bases from J; bases unmatched to any gene: 7. From germline, CDR1 is SEHNR and CDR2 FQNEAQ (reference sequence). The CDR3 DNA is TGTGCCAGCAGTCGTAGCGGGGGCTGGGAGACCCAGTACTTC. Its protein product is CASSRSGGWETQYF.

In its sample, this clone was seen a few times. This sequence joins TRBV2 and TRBJ2-1; 8 bases fit TRBD1. CDR1 is SNHLY, CDR2 FYNNEI, per germline. V trimming: 5 bases; J trimming: 10 bases; junction bases outside the gene matches: 4. The CDR3 length is 12 residues. The CDR3 loop is CASSWGTGEQFF. CDR3 coding DNA: TGTGCCAGCAGTTGGGGGACAGGCGAGCAGTTCTTC.

The chain links TRBV7-8 to TRBJ2-7, with a possible D match to TRBD1 (6 bases). V lost 5 bases to trimming and J lost 7 bases, with 18 bases between them. The germline V gene encodes CDR1 SGHVS and CDR2 FQNEAQ. CDR3 length equals 14 residues. The CDR3 DNA reads TGTGCCAGCAGCACGGGACAAGGAACGGTGGAGCAGTACTTC. It is translated as CASSTGQGTVEQYF.

This clone was detected only once. CDR3 loop: CASGAGTVRDGEQYF. Written as DNA, the CDR3 is TGCGCCAGCGGGGCCGGGACAGTGAGAGATGGCGAGCAGTACTTC. The rearrangement links TRBV5-1 to TRBJ2-7; 7 bases match TRBD1. The trim removed 7 bases at V and 6 bases at J, leaving 16 bases unmatched. This CDR3 has 15 amino acids. CDR1 SGHRS and CDR2 YFSETQ come from the germline V gene.

V gene TRBV18 combines with J gene TRBJ2-7; 7 positions agree with TRBD1. The CDR3 is made up of 15 amino acids. The germline V gene has CDR1 KGHSH and CDR2 LQKENI. Trimming took 5 bases from V and 2 from J; bases not matched to a gene: 9. CDR3: CASSSRQGSPYEQYF. The CDR3 DNA is TGTGCCAGCTCATCGCGACAGGGATCCCCCTACGAGCAGTACTTC. The complete variable domain, with remaining parts taken from reference TRBV18 and TRBJ2-7, reads NAGVMQNPRHLVRRRGQEARLRCSPMKGHSHVYWYRQLPEEGLKFMVYLQKENIIDESGMPKERFSAEFPKEGPSILRIQQVVRGDSAAYFCASSSRQGSPYEQYFGPGTRLTVT.